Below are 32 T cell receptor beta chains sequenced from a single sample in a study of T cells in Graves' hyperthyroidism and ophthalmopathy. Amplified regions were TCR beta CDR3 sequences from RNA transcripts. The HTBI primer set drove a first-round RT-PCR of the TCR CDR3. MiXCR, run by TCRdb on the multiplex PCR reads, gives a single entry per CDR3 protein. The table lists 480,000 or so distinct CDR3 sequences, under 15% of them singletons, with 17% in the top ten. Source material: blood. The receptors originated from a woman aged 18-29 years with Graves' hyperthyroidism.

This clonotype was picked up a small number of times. The CDR3 sequence is CVPPSSELNYGELFF. CDR3 in DNA: TGTGTTCCCCCCTCGTCAGAACTTAACTACGGGGAGCTGTTTTTT. This chain joins TRBV25-1 and TRBJ2-2; no clear D gene. Germline CDR1 is MGHDK and CDR2 is SYGVNS. This CDR3 contains 15 residues.

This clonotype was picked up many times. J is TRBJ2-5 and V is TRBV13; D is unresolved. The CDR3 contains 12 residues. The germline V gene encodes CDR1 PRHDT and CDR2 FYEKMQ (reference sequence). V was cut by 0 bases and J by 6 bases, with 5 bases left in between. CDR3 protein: CASSLGSKTQYF. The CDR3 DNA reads TGTGCCAGCAGCTTAGGTTCCAAGACCCAGTACTTC.

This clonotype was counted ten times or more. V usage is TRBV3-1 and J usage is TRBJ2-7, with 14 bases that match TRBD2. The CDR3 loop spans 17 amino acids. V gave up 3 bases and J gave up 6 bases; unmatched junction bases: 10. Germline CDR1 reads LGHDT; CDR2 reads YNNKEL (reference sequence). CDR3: CASSQQPGTSGSGEQYF. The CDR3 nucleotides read TGTGCCAGCAGCCAGCAGCCCGGGACTAGCGGGAGTGGCGAGCAGTACTTC.

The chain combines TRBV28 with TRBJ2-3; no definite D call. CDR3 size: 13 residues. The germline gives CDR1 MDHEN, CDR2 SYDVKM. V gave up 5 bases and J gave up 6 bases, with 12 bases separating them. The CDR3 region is CASSRADLDTQYF. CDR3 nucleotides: TGTGCCAGCAGTCGGGCTGATTTGGATACGCAGTATTTT.

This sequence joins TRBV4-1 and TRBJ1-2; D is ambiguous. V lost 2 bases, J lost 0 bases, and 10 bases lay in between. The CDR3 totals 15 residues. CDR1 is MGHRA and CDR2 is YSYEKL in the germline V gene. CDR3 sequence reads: CASSQWDTANYGYTF. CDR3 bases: TGCGCCAGCAGCCAATGGGATACAGCTAACTATGGCTACACCTTC.

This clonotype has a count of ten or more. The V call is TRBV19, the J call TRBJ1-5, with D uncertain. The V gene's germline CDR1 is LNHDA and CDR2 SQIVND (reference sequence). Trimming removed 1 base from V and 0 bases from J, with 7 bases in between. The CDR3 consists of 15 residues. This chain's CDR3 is CASSIGGFSNQPQHF. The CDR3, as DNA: TGTGCCAGTAGTATAGGGGGTTTTAGCAATCAGCCCCAGCATTTT.

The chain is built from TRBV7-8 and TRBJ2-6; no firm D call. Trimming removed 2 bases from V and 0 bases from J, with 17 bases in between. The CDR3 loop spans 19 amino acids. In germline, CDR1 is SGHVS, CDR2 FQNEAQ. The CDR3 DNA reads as TGTGCCAGCAGCTTATTTTTACAGTCAGGCCCCTCTGGGGCCAACGTCCTGACTTTC. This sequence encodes CASSLFLQSGPSGANVLTF.

The CDR3 DNA sequence: TGTGCCAGCTCACGATTCGACACCGGGGAGCTGTTTTTT. Its translation is CASSRFDTGELFF. The J gene is TRBJ2-2, the V gene TRBV18, with D unresolved. V lost 4 bases and J lost 3, with 6 bases in between. Germline V lookup: CDR1 KGHSH, CDR2 LQKENI. The CDR3 totals 13 residues. The entire variable domain, with the rest obtained from reference TRBV18 and TRBJ2-2, is as follows: NAGVMQNPRHLVRRRGQEARLRCSPMKGHSHVYWYRQLPEEGLKFMVYLQKENIIDESGMPKERFSAEFPKEGPSILRIQQVVRGDSAAYFCASSRFDTGELFFGEGSRLTVL.

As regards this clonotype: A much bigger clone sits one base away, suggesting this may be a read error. CDR3 residues: CASSLLSGSNEQFF. For the CDR3, the DNA is TGTGCCAGCAGCTTGCTTAGCGGGAGCAATGAGCAGTTCTTC. V gene TRBV5-5 combines with J gene TRBJ2-1, with 9 bases lining up with TRBD2. The CDR3 is made up of 14 amino acids. V trimming: 1 base; J trimming: 6 bases; junction bases outside the gene matches: 2. Germline CDR1 is SGHKS and CDR2 is YYEKEE (reference sequence).

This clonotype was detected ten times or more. The CDR3 nucleotides are TGTGCCAGTAGTATCTGGGCAGGACCTCGCTCTGGAAACACCATATATTTT. Its protein product is CASSIWAGPRSGNTIYF. The chain joins TRBV19 to TRBJ1-3; D remains ambiguous. The V gene lost 3 bases and the J gene lost 0 bases, with 15 bases spanning the gap. Germline CDR1 LNHDA, CDR2 SQIVND (reference sequence). The CDR3 has 17 amino acids.

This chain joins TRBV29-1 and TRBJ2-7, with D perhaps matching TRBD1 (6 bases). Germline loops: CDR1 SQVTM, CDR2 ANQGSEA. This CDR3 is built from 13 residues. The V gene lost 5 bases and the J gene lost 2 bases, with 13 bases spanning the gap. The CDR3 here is CSVRTVMAYEQYV. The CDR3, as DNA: TGCAGCGTTAGGACAGTTATGGCCTACGAGCAGTACGTC.

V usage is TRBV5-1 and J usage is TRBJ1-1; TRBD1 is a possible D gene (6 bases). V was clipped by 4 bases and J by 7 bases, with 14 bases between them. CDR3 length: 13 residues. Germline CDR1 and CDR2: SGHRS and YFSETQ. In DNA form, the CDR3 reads TGCGCCAGCAGCCCAGGACAGCTCCTTGAAGCTTTCTTT. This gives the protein CASSPGQLLEAFF.

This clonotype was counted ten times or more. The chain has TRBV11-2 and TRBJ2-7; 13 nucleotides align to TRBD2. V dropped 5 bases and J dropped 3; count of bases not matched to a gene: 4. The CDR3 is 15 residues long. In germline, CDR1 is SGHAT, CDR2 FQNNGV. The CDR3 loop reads CASSIGTSGDYEQYF. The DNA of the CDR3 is TGTGCCAGCAGCATCGGGACTAGCGGGGACTACGAGCAGTACTTC.

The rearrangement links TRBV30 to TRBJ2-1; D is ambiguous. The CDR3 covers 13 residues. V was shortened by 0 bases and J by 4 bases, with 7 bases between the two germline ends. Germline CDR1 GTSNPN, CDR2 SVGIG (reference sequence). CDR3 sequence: CAWSVARYNEQFF. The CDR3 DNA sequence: TGTGCCTGGAGTGTAGCACGGTACAATGAGCAGTTCTTC.

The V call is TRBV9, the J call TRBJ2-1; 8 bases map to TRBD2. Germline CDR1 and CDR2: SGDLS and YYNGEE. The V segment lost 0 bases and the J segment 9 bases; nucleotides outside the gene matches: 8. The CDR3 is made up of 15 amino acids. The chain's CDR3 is CASSVGTGRAPEQFF. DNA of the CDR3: TGTGCCAGCAGCGTAGGTACCGGGAGGGCCCCTGAGCAGTTCTTC. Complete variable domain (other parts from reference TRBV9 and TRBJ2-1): DSGVTQTPKHLITATGQRVTLRCSPRSGDLSVYWYQQSLDQGLQFLIQYYNGEERAKGNILERFSAQQFPDLHSELNLSSLELGDSALYFCASSVGTGRAPEQFFGPGTRLTVL.

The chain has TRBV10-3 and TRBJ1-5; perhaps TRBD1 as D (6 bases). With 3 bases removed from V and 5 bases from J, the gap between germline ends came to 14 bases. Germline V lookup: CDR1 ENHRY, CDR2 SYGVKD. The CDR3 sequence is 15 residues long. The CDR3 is CAISDGRTADQPQHF. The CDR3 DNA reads TGTGCCATCAGTGATGGCAGGACAGCGGATCAGCCCCAGCATTTT.

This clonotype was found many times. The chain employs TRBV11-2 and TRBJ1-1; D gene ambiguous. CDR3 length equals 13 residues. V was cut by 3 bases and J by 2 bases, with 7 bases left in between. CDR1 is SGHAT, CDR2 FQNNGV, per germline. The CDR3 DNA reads TGTGCCAGCAGCTTTGACTTTAACACTGAAGCTTTCTTT. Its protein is CASSFDFNTEAFF.

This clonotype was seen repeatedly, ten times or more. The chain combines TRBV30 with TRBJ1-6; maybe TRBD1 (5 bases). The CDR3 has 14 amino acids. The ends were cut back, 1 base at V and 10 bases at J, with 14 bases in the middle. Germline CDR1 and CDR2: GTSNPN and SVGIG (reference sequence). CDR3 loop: CAWSASGGRSPLHF. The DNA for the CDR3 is TGTGCCTGGAGTGCTTCGGGGGGACGGTCACCCCTCCACTTT. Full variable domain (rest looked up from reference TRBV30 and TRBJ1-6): SQTIHQWPATLVQPVGSPLSLECTVEGTSNPNLYWYRQAAGRGLQLLFYSVGIGQISSEVPQNLSASRPQDRQFILSSKKLLLSDSGFYLCAWSASGGRSPLHFGNGTRLTVT.

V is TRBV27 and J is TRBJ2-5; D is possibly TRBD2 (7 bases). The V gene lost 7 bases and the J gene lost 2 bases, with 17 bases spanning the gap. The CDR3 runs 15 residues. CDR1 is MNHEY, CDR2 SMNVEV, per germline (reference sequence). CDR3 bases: TGTGCCAGCACCACGGGTAGGGGGGGTCAAGAGACCCAGTACTTC. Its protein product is CASTTGRGGQETQYF.

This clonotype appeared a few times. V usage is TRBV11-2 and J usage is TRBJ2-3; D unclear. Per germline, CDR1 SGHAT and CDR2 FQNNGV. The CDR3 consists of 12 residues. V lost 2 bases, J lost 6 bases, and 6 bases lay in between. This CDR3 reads CASSLMADTQYF. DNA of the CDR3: TGTGCCAGCAGCTTAATGGCGGATACGCAGTATTTT.

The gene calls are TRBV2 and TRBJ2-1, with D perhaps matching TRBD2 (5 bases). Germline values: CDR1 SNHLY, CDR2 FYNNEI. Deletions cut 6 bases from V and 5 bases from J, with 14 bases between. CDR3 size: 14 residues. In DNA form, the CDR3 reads TGTGCCAGCAGGAGGGTCAGCCAGGACAATGAGCAGTTCTTC. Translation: CASRRVSQDNEQFF.

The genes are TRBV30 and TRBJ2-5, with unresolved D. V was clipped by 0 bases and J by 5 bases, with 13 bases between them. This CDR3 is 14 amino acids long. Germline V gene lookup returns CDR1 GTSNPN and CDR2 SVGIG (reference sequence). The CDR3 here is CAWSVPGMWETQYF. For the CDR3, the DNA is TGTGCCTGGAGTGTACCGGGTATGTGGGAGACCCAGTACTTC.

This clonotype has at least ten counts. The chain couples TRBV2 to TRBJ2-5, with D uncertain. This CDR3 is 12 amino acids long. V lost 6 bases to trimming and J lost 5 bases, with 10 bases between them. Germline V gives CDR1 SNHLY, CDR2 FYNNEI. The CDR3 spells CASRWSGETQYF. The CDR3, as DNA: TGTGCCAGCAGGTGGTCGGGTGAGACCCAGTACTTC.

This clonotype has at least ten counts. As DNA, the CDR3 is TGTGCCAGCTCACCACTGGGGAAACCCCAAGAGACCCAGTACTTC. Amino acid sequence: CASSPLGKPQETQYF. The chain recombines TRBV18 with TRBJ2-5; D is unclear. Germline assignment: CDR1 KGHSH and CDR2 LQKENI. The germline V and J ends were trimmed by 1 base and 1 base, with 10 bases remaining between them. This CDR3 is 15 amino acids long.

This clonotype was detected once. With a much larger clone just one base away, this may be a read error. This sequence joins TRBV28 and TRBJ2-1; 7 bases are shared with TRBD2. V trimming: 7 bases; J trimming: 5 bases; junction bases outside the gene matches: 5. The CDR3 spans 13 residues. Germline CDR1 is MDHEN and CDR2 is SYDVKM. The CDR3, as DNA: TGTGCCAGCACAACTAGCGTCGACAATGAGCAGTTCTTC. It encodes CASTTSVDNEQFF. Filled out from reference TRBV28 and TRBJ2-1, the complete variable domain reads DVKVTQSSRYLVKRTGEKVFLECVQDMDHENMFWYRQDPGLGLRLIYFSYDVKMKEKGDIPEGYSVSREKKERFSLILESASTNQTSMYLCASTTSVDNEQFFGPGTRLTVL.

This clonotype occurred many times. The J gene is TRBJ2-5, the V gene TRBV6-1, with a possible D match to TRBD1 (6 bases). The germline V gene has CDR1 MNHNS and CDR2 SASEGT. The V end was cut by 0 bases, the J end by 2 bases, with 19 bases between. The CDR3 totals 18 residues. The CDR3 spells CASSEAPDGQTIQETQYF. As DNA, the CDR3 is TGTGCCAGCAGTGAAGCGCCGGATGGACAGACAATTCAAGAGACCCAGTACTTC.

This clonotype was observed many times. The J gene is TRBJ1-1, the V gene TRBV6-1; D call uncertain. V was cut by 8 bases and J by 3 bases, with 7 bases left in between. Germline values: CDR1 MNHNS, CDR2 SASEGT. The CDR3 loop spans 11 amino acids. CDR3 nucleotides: TGTGCCAGCCGGAGGGACACTGAAGCTTTCTTT. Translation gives CASRRDTEAFF.

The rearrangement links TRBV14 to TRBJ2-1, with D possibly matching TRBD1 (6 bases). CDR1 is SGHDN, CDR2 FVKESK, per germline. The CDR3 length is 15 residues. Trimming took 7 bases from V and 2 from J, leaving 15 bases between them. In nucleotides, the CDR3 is TGTGCCAGCAATGGGGACAAGGGGACCTACAATGAGCAGTTCTTC. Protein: CASNGDKGTYNEQFF.

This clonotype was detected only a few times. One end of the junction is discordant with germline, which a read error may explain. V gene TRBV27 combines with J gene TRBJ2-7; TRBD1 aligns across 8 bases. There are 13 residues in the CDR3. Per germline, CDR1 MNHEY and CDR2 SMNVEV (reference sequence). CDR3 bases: TGTACCAGCAGTACAGGGGGCTCCTACGAGCAGTACTTC. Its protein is CTSSTGGSYEQYF.

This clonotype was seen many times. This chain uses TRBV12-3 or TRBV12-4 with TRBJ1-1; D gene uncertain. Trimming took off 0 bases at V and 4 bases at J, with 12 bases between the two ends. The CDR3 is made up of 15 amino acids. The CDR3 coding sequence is TGTGCCAGCAGTTTAGCTATGGGCGCAGGCACTGAAGCTTTCTTT. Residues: CASSLAMGAGTEAFF.

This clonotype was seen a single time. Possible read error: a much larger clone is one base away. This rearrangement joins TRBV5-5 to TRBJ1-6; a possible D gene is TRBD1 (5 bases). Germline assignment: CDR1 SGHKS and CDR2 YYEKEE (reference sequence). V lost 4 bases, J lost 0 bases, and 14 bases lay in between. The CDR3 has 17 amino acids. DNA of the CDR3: TGTGCCAGCAGCGGGGACCCCAGGTGCTCCTATAATTCACCCCTCCACTTT. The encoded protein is CASSGDPRCSYNSPLHF.

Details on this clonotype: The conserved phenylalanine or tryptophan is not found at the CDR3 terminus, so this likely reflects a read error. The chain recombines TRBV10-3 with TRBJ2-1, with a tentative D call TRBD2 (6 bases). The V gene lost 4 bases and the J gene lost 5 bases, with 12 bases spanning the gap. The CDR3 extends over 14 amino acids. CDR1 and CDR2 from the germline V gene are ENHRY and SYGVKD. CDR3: CAISVGDSNNEQFL. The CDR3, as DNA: TGTGCCATCAGTGTGGGGGACTCGAACAATGAGCAGTTCCTC.